The clone carrying this T cell receptor beta chain was recorded a few times. Its antigen is unknown. The same CDR3 can be traced to other DNA sequences in this sample. An assay was performed, and its level was deep. This table comes from immunoSEQ multiplex PCR, and its TCRdb copy is limited to in-frame clones, with some not included. The profile shows around 1,900,000 clones, 93% of them singletons. This entry belongs to a study of shared clonotypes between healthy human individuals. Terminally differentiated effector memory CD45RA+ cells were excluded by CCR7 positive selection of CD45RO-negative cells. V shed 5 bases and J shed 1 base, with 9 bases lying between them. Per germline, CDR1 SGHRS and CDR2 YFSETQ. CDR3 length: 13 residues. Broader study findings: A small donor pool kept down the genetic and exposure-history diversity that was represented.

This sequence was found in a man aged 18 to 35 in good health. Some clones in this sample may be carry-over from other donors' samples. Sequencing used naive CD8+ T cells from PBMCs. This chain connects TRBV5-1 to TRBJ1-1, with D unresolved. CDR3 bases: TGCGCCAGCAGGGATGGAGGGAACACTGAAGCTTTCTTT. Its translation: CASRDGGNTEAFF.